The sequence of this T cell receptor beta chain was determined in a study of T cells in localized non-small cell lung cancer. The germline V gene has CDR1 KGHSH and CDR2 LQKENI. This CDR3 has 14 amino acids. V was pared by 3 bases and J by 3 bases, with 4 bases of the junction left unmatched. Data came from immunoSEQ multiplex PCR; TCRdb stores just in-frame clones and leaves some out. The table has 900 to 1,300 clones, less than 25% seen once; the top ten hold 12%. The receptor's source is a male donor at least 60 years old with stage III lung adenocarcinoma. The specimen was normal lung tissue next to the tumor, collected before any cancer treatment. The chain links TRBV18 to TRBJ1-2; TRBD1 agrees at 7 bases. CDR3 region: CASSPTGQDYGYTF. CDR3 DNA: TGTGCCAGCTCACCTACCGGACAGGACTATGGCTACACCTTC. Variable domain in full (rest from reference TRBV18 and TRBJ1-2): NAGVMQNPRHLVRRRGQEARLRCSPMKGHSHVYWYRQLPEEGLKFMVYLQKENIIDESGMPKERFSAEFPKEGPSILRIQQVVRGDSAAYFCASSPTGQDYGYTFGSGTRLTVV.